One sample yielded the 13 T cell receptor beta chains listed below, sequenced in a study of blood T cell repertoires in COVID-19. TCRdb keeps only in-frame clones here, not all; method: immunoSEQ multiplex PCR. The data contain 90,000 to 100,000 clones, approximately 86% of them singletons. The sequenced material came from peripheral blood. Receptor source: a man older than 75 with acute or convalescent COVID-19.

The chain joins TRBV12-3 or TRBV12-4 to TRBJ1-2; D unresolved. Trimming removed 3 bases from V and 7 bases from J, with 12 bases in between. The CDR3 spans 13 residues. The CDR3 reads CASSFKIGGGYTF. The CDR3, as DNA: TGTGCCAGCAGTTTTAAGATCGGAGGTGGCTACACCTTC.

This clone showed up just once. The chain uses TRBV9 and TRBJ2-7, with D tentatively TRBD1 (5 bases). V shed 1 base and J shed 6 bases, with 14 bases lying between them. Looked up from germline, CDR1 is SGDLS and CDR2 is YYNGEE. The CDR3 contains 14 residues. Here the CDR3 reads CASSVKGQGGEQYF. In DNA form, the CDR3 reads TGTGCCAGCAGCGTAAAAGGCCAGGGCGGCGAGCAGTACTTC.

V is TRBV28 and J is TRBJ1-5; 8 positions agree with TRBD1. The CDR3 has 14 residues. Germline assignment: CDR1 MDHEN and CDR2 SYDVKM. V trimming: 5 bases; J trimming: 5 bases; junction bases outside the gene matches: 5. The CDR3 region is CASSTWTGYQPQHF. The DNA for the CDR3 is TGTGCCAGCAGTACCTGGACAGGGTATCAGCCCCAGCATTTT. The complete variable domain, with remaining parts taken from reference TRBV28 and TRBJ1-5, reads DVKVTQSSRYLVKRTGEKVFLECVQDMDHENMFWYRQDPGLGLRLIYFSYDVKMKEKGDIPEGYSVSREKKERFSLILESASTNQTSMYLCASSTWTGYQPQHFGDGTRLSIL.

The rearrangement uses TRBV28 and TRBJ1-1, with 10 bases matching TRBD1. Germline V lookup: CDR1 MDHEN, CDR2 SYDVKM. After removal of 4 bases from V and 1 base from J, the junction contained 0 bases not matched to a gene. CDR3 length equals 14 residues. CDR3 bases: TGTGCCAGCAGTTGGACAGGGGGGAACACTGAAGCTTTCTTT. It encodes CASSWTGGNTEAFF.

This chain connects TRBV19 to TRBJ2-5, with 8 bases lining up with TRBD2. This CDR3 is built from 15 residues. CDR1 is LNHDA, CDR2 SQIVND, per germline (reference sequence). The V segment lost 6 bases and the J segment 2 bases; nucleotides outside the gene matches: 8. CDR3 amino acids: CASSPGGGRQETQYF. CDR3 DNA sequence: TGTGCCAGTAGCCCCGGGGGGGGGCGGCAAGAGACCCAGTACTTC.

This chain connects TRBV4-2 to TRBJ2-1; 14 nucleotides line up with TRBD2. This CDR3 is 14 amino acids long. V shed 3 bases and J 12 bases; nucleotides not matched to a gene: 4. Germline CDR1 is LGHNA and CDR2 is YNFKEQ. The CDR3 DNA sequence: TGTGCCAGCAGCCAGGAGACTAGCGGGAGGGGGCAGTTCTTC. Amino acids: CASSQETSGRGQFF.

The rearrangement joins TRBV28 to TRBJ1-1, with 8 positions matching TRBD1. J lost 1 base, V lost 6 bases, and 4 bases had no gene match. The CDR3 runs 14 residues. The germline V gene has CDR1 MDHEN and CDR2 SYDVKM. The CDR3 spells CASRVTGANTEAFF. CDR3 in DNA: TGTGCCAGCAGAGTGACAGGGGCGAACACTGAAGCTTTCTTT.

The V call is TRBV5-6, the J call TRBJ2-3; D ambiguous. Germline assignment: CDR1 SGHDT and CDR2 YYEEEE. This CDR3 contains 13 residues. V was cut by 5 bases and J by 0 bases, with 7 bases left in between. The CDR3 DNA reads as TGTGCCAGCAGGTCTACTAGCACAGATACGCAGTATTTT. Translation: CASRSTSTDTQYF.

V and J are TRBV5-4 and TRBJ2-7, with 7 bases aligning to TRBD1. J was trimmed by 3 bases and V by 0 bases; bases with no gene match: 9. This CDR3 comprises 16 residues. Germline V gene lookup returns CDR1 SGHNT and CDR2 YYREEE (reference sequence). CDR3 sequence (DNA): TGTGCCAGCAGCTTGGATTACGGGACAGTTAACTACGAGCAGTACTTC. Translated, it gives CASSLDYGTVNYEQYF. The variable domain in full, with the rest retrieved from reference TRBV5-4 and TRBJ2-7, is ETGVTQSPTHLIKTRGQQVTLRCSSQSGHNTVSWYQQALGQGPQFIFQYYREEENGRGNFPPRFSGLQFPNYSSELNVNALELDDSALYLCASSLDYGTVNYEQYFGPGTRLTVT.

J is TRBJ1-1 and V is TRBV28; 8 positions match TRBD1. This CDR3 is built from 14 residues. Germline V gene sequence: CDR1 MDHEN, CDR2 SYDVKM. Trimming cost V 5 bases and J 3 bases; bases outside gene matches: 5. In nucleotides, the CDR3 is TGTGCCAGCAGTATCAGGGGGCTTCACACTGAAGCTTTCTTT. Its protein is CASSIRGLHTEAFF.

The chain recombines TRBV5-1 with TRBJ2-2; perhaps TRBD1 as D (5 bases). The CDR3 is 13 amino acids. Germline V CDR1 and CDR2: SGHRS, YFSETQ. Trimming cost V 2 bases and J 8 bases, with 10 bases left between them. The CDR3, as DNA: TGCGCCAGCAGCTTCACAGGTCAAGGGGAGCTGTTTTTT. Protein sequence: CASSFTGQGELFF.

The chain uses TRBV28 and TRBJ2-7; 7 bases line up with TRBD1. In germline, CDR1 is MDHEN, CDR2 SYDVKM. The ends lost 3 bases at V and 0 bases at J; junction bases unmatched: 5. This CDR3 region has 15 residues. The CDR3 here is CASSLGDRASYEQYF. In DNA form, the CDR3 reads TGTGCCAGCAGTTTGGGGGACAGAGCCTCCTACGAGCAGTACTTC.

V usage is TRBV6-5 and J usage is TRBJ1-1; D possibly corresponds to TRBD1 (5 bases). V dropped 6 bases and J dropped 0 bases, with 8 bases sitting between them. CDR1 is MNHEY and CDR2 is SVGAGI in the germline V gene. This CDR3 comprises 13 residues. The CDR3 DNA follows: TGTGCCAGCAGAAGGGGCATGAACACTGAAGCTTTCTTT. Its protein product is CASRRGMNTEAFF.